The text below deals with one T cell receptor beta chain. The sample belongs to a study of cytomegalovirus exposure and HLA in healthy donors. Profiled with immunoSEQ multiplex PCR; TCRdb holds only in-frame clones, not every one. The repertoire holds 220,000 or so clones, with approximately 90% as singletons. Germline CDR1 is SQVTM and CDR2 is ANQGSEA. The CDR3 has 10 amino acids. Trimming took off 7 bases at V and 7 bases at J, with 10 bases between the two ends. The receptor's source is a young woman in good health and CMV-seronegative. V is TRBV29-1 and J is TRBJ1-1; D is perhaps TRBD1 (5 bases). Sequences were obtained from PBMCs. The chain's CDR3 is CSGGGVEAFF. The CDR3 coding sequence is TGCAGCGGGGGAGGGGTTGAAGCTTTCTTT. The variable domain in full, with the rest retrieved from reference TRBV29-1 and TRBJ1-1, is SAVISQKPSRDICQRGTSLTIQCQVDSQVTMMFWYRQQPGQSLTLIATANQGSEATYESGFVIDKFPISRPNLTFSTLTVSNMSPEDSSIYLCSGGGVEAFFGQGTRLTVV.